This TCR beta chain was sequenced for a study of post-analysis software for immune sequencing data. Study details: Relapsing-remitting, secondary progressive and progressive-relapsing forms of multiple sclerosis all featured among disease courses.

Study findings and constraints: Relative to controls, patients had a handful of TRBV segments at higher frequency, with TRBV5-6, TRBV5-1 and TRBV20-1 among these. Diversity measured as normalized Chao1 was significantly lower in multiple sclerosis patients than in controls. Under F measure analysis, samples from one preparation batch co-clustered strongly.

The CDR3 extends over 11 amino acids. Germline V gene sequence: CDR1 SQVTM, CDR2 ANQGSEA. V was shortened by 6 bases and J by 3 bases, with 9 bases between the two germline ends. This clonotype appeared many times. Its antigen is unidentified. Each TCR beta cDNA library carried unique molecular identifiers. The yield from around 1 to 10 million T cells was roughly 0.5 million cDNA molecules in total. From the PCR reads, TCRdb called clonotypes with MiXCR, one entry per CDR3 protein. The sample has about 200,000 distinct CDR3 sequences, 25% to 30% seen once. Sequenced input: blood. The chain carries TRBV29-1 and TRBJ2-7, with D perhaps TRBD1 (6 bases). This clonotype originated in a girl younger than 18 with multiple sclerosis. The CDR3 coding sequence is TGCAGCGTGGGACACCACTACGAGCAGTACTTC. As protein: CSVGHHYEQYF.